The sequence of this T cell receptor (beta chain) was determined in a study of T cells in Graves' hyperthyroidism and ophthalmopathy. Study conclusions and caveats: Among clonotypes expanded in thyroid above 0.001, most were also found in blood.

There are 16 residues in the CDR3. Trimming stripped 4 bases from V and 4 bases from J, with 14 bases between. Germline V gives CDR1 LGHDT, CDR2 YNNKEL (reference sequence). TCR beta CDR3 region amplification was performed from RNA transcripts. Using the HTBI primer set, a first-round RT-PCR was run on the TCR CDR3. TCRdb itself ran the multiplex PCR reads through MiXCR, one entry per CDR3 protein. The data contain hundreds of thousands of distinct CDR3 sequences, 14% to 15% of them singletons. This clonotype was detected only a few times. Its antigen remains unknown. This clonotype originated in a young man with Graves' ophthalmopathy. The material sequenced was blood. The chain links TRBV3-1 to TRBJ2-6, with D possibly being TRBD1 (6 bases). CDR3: CASSLITGPGANVLTF. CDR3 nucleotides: TGTGCCAGCAGCCTCATAACAGGGCCCGGGGCCAACGTCCTGACTTTC.